The rows below give T cell receptor beta chains drawn from one sample of a study of shared clonotypes between healthy human individuals. Some clones are missing from TCRdb's copy, which holds only in-frame ones; the method was immunoSEQ multiplex PCR. Of a few million clones in the sample, 85% to 95% were seen once. Sequencing input: naive CD4+ T cells from PBMCs. The receptors were sampled from a man between 18 and 35 years old in good health. Some clones in this sample may be carry-over from other donors' samples. CDR3s include the opening cysteine and the closing phenylalanine or tryptophan. Fields, in order: clone size, V gene, CDR3 length, D gene, J gene, CDR3 protein, CDR3 DNA. A D gene is named only where the DNA matches it firmly. Where a row states a size, it is once, few, many or the class of an expanded clone; other rows omit it.

clone_size: .; v_call: TRBV6-6; cdr3_length: 14; d_call: .; j_call: TRBJ1-2; cdr3_aa: CASSYSSKNYGYTF; cdr3_nt: TGTGCCAGCAGTTACTCCAGTAAGAACTATGGCTACACCTTC
clone_size: once; v_call: TRBV10-3; cdr3_length: 13; d_call: .; j_call: TRBJ2-7; cdr3_aa: CAIAPFYVNEQYF; cdr3_nt: TGTGCCATAGCTCCCTTCTATGTGAACGAGCAGTACTTC
clone_size: once; v_call: TRBV6-5; cdr3_length: 14; d_call: TRBD1; j_call: TRBJ2-2; cdr3_aa: CASGTGRSTGELFF; cdr3_nt: TGTGCCAGCGGGACAGGGAGGAGCACCGGGGAGCTGTTTTTT
clone_size: .; v_call: TRBV5-1; cdr3_length: 15; d_call: TRBD1; j_call: TRBJ1-4; cdr3_aa: CASSPGQGVVRKLFF; cdr3_nt: TGCGCCAGCAGCCCGGGACAGGGTGTGGTGAGAAAACTGTTTTTT
clone_size: .; v_call: TRBV30; cdr3_length: 11; d_call: .; j_call: TRBJ2-7; cdr3_aa: CAWGPSYEQYF; cdr3_nt: TGTGCCTGGGGACCCTCCTACGAGCAGTACTTC
clone_size: .; v_call: TRBV7-2; cdr3_length: 13; d_call: .; j_call: TRBJ1-3; cdr3_aa: CASSTTGFNTIYF; cdr3_nt: TGTGCCAGCAGCACCACAGGGTTCAACACCATATATTTT
clone_size: .; v_call: TRBV29-1; cdr3_length: 12; d_call: .; j_call: TRBJ1-4; cdr3_aa: CSVSLPGEKLFF; cdr3_nt: TGCAGCGTATCACTCCCTGGGGAAAAACTGTTTTTT
clone_size: .; v_call: TRBV6-6; cdr3_length: 13; d_call: .; j_call: TRBJ2-7; cdr3_aa: CASRLGLNYEQYF; cdr3_nt: TGTGCCAGCAGATTGGGACTGAACTACGAGCAGTACTTC
clone_size: .; v_call: TRBV12-5; cdr3_length: 15; d_call: .; j_call: TRBJ1-2; cdr3_aa: CASGLVHGGNYGYTF; cdr3_nt: TGTGCTAGTGGTTTGGTACATGGGGGAAACTATGGCTACACCTTC
clone_size: .; v_call: TRBV6-5; cdr3_length: 15; d_call: TRBD1; j_call: TRBJ2-7; cdr3_aa: CASSPRGQGAGEQYF; cdr3_nt: TGTGCCAGCAGTCCCCGGGGACAGGGGGCGGGTGAGCAGTACTTC
clone_size: .; v_call: TRBV29-1; cdr3_length: 13; d_call: .; j_call: TRBJ1-2; cdr3_aa: CSVETAQRDGYTF; cdr3_nt: TGCAGCGTTGAAACCGCACAGAGAGATGGCTACACCTTC
clone_size: .; v_call: TRBV28; cdr3_length: 16; d_call: TRBD1; j_call: TRBJ2-7; cdr3_aa: CASSSFWGQGFYEQYF; cdr3_nt: TGTGCCAGCAGTTCCTTTTGGGGACAGGGCTTCTACGAGCAGTACTTC